This passage covers 18 T cell receptor beta chains from one sample sequenced in a study of blood T cell repertoires in COVID-19. This table comes from immunoSEQ multiplex PCR, and its TCRdb copy is limited to in-frame clones, with some not included. Among under 250,000 clones listed, about 82% were seen once. The sample consisted of peripheral blood. These receptor sequences come from a woman aged 55-69 years with active or convalescent COVID-19.

This chain uses TRBV7-8 with TRBJ2-5, with 7 nucleotides matching TRBD2. This CDR3 has 14 amino acids. The trim removed 1 base at V and 4 bases at J, leaving 3 bases unmatched. The germline V gene encodes CDR1 SGHVS and CDR2 FQNEAQ. CDR3 loop: CASSLDWGGETQYF. CDR3 DNA sequence: TGTGCCAGCAGCTTAGATTGGGGGGGAGAGACCCAGTACTTC. The full variable domain, with the rest looked up from reference TRBV7-8 and TRBJ2-5, is GAGVSQSPRYKVAKRGQDVALRCDPISGHVSLFWYQQALGQGPEFLTYFQNEAQLDKSGLPSDRFFAERPEGSVSTLKIQRTQQEDSAVYLCASSLDWGGETQYFGPGTRLLVL.

V and J are TRBV28 and TRBJ2-1, with D tentatively TRBD1 (6 bases). The V gene lost 4 bases and the J gene lost 1 base, with 11 bases spanning the gap. The CDR3 is made up of 15 amino acids. Germline loops: CDR1 MDHEN, CDR2 SYDVKM. CDR3 sequence: CASSSGTQSYNEQFF. CDR3 in DNA: TGTGCCAGCAGTTCTGGGACACAATCCTACAATGAGCAGTTCTTC.

As concerns this clone: One end of the junction varies from germline; a read error may be responsible. The V gene is TRBV7-7, the J gene TRBJ2-3, with 11 bases matching TRBD2. Germline CDR1 SSHAT, CDR2 FNYEAQ (reference sequence). The CDR3 length is 15 residues. The CDR3 spells CASSYSGRAMDTQYF. The DNA of the CDR3 is TGTGCTAGCAGCTATAGCGGGAGGGCAATGGATACGCAGTATTTT. Full variable domain (missing parts from reference TRBV7-7 and TRBJ2-3): GAGVSQSPRYKVTKRGQDVTLRCDPISSHATLYWYQQALGQGPEFLTYFNYEAQPDKSGLPSDRFSAERPEGSISTLTIQRTEQRDSAMYRCASSYSGRAMDTQYFGPGTRLTVL.

The chain couples TRBV27 to TRBJ2-1; TRBD2 aligns across 13 bases. This CDR3 spans 18 amino acids. The germline CDR1 and CDR2 sequences are MNHEY and SMNVEV (reference sequence). Trimming took 6 bases from V and 0 from J; bases not matched to a gene: 8. DNA of the CDR3: TGTGCCAGCAGCGGATACGGACTAGCGGGGGACTCCTACAATGAGCAGTTCTTC. Its protein is CASSGYGLAGDSYNEQFF.

The chain uses TRBV19 and TRBJ2-3, with 13 bases matching TRBD2. V gave up 5 bases and J gave up 2 bases; unmatched junction bases: 4. The CDR3 length is 16 residues. CDR1 and CDR2 (germline): LNHDA, SQIVND (reference sequence). This CDR3 reads CASSLGLAGLTDTQYF. As DNA, the CDR3 is TGTGCCAGTAGTTTGGGACTAGCGGGACTCACAGATACGCAGTATTTT.

This rearrangement joins TRBV5-1 to TRBJ2-6, with D possibly TRBD2 on 6 matching bases. There are 22 residues in the CDR3. Germline V CDR1 and CDR2: SGHRS, YFSETQ. Trimming cost V 0 bases and J 2 bases, with 27 bases left between them. The CDR3 reads CASSLVLPGGVASTPGANVLTF. The CDR3 DNA follows: TGCGCCAGCAGCTTGGTCCTCCCAGGAGGGGTCGCGAGTACCCCTGGGGCCAACGTCCTGACTTTC.

The rearrangement links TRBV5-1 to TRBJ2-2; D is unresolved. CDR1 is SGHRS and CDR2 is YFSETQ in the germline V gene. The CDR3 contains 15 residues. V was shortened by 0 bases and J by 5 bases, with 11 bases between the two germline ends. CDR3 loop: CASSLAGPGTGELFF. DNA of the CDR3: TGCGCCAGCAGCTTGGCAGGCCCTGGGACCGGGGAGCTGTTTTTT.

The chain is built from TRBV18 and TRBJ2-2, with 8 nucleotides matching TRBD1. The V gene's germline CDR1 is KGHSH and CDR2 LQKENI. Losses at the gene ends were 4 bases for V and 6 bases for J; bases not matched to a gene: 1. The CDR3 consists of 13 residues. CDR3 DNA: TGTGCCAGCTCACAACAGGGGGCCGGGGAGCTGTTTTTT. Translation gives CASSQQGAGELFF.

The V call is TRBV28, the J call TRBJ2-5, with 12 bases lining up with TRBD2. From germline, CDR1 is MDHEN and CDR2 SYDVKM. The trim removed 4 bases at V and 1 base at J, leaving 7 bases unmatched. There are 17 residues in the CDR3. The DNA of the CDR3 is TGTGCCAGCAGTTCGGACCGGACTAGCGGGACCCAAGAGACCCAGTACTTC. This translates into CASSSDRTSGTQETQYF.

V and J are TRBV28 and TRBJ2-3; 9 nucleotides agree with TRBD1. V shed 3 bases and J 2 bases; nucleotides not matched to a gene: 6. In germline, CDR1 is MDHEN, CDR2 SYDVKM. The CDR3 has 16 amino acids. The CDR3 DNA is TGTGCCAGCAGTTTCTCGACAGGGGGACCCACAGATACGCAGTATTTT. Translation gives CASSFSTGGPTDTQYF.

In its sample, this clone was seen a few times. CDR3 region: CASSDRGSGNIQYF. The CDR3 DNA is TGCGCCAGCAGTGACCGCGGGAGTGGTAACATTCAGTACTTC. This chain connects TRBV10-2 to TRBJ2-4, with 7 bases fitting TRBD2. The CDR3 is made up of 14 amino acids. Germline trimming cut 3 bases from V and 7 bases from J; bases unmatched to any gene: 6. Germline lookup yields CDR1 WSHSY and CDR2 SAAADI.

The chain recombines TRBV11-1 with TRBJ2-5; 9 bases are shared with TRBD2. The CDR3 is 16 amino acids. Germline V gene data show CDR1 as SGHAT and CDR2 as FQDESV (reference sequence). J gave up 4 bases and V 1 base, and 7 bases lay outside the gene matches. CDR3 sequence: CASSLGSGLAPETQYF. CDR3 nucleotides: TGTGCCAGCAGCTTAGGTTCGGGACTAGCCCCAGAGACCCAGTACTTC. Looking up the rest from reference TRBV11-1 and TRBJ2-5 gives the full variable domain: EAEVAQSPRYKITEKSQAVAFWCDPISGHATLYWYRQILGQGPELLVQFQDESVVDDSQLPKDRFSAERLKGVDSTLKIQPAELGDSAMYLCASSLGSGLAPETQYFGPGTRLLVL.

Here the CDR3 reads CSVSGTMQETQYF. CDR3 DNA: TGCAGCGTTAGCGGGACAATGCAAGAGACCCAGTACTTC. The V call is TRBV29-1, the J call TRBJ2-5, with D possibly TRBD2 on 7 matching bases. Germline CDR1 is SQVTM and CDR2 is ANQGSEA. Trimming left V 5 bases short and J 2 bases short, with 12 bases between. The CDR3 extends over 13 amino acids.

J is TRBJ2-3 and V is TRBV2; tentatively, D is TRBD1 (6 bases). Germline V lookup: CDR1 SNHLY, CDR2 FYNNEI. V lost 6 bases and J lost 2, with 12 bases in between. The CDR3 covers 14 residues. The CDR3 DNA reads as TGTGCCAGCAGACGGGGACAACTCACAGATACGCAGTATTTT. Its protein is CASRRGQLTDTQYF.

The V and J genes are TRBV19 and TRBJ1-4, with D unresolved. There are 14 residues in the CDR3. Per germline, CDR1 LNHDA and CDR2 SQIVND (reference sequence). Between the trimmed V and J ends, which lost 4 bases and 3 bases, there was a span of 9 bases. The CDR3 sequence: CASSNSPANEKLFF. The CDR3 bases are TGTGCCAGTAGTAACAGCCCGGCTAATGAAAAACTGTTTTTT. The full variable domain, its missing parts supplied by reference TRBV19 and TRBJ1-4, is DGGITQSPKYLFRKEGQNVTLSCEQNLNHDAMYWYRQDPGQGLRLIYYSQIVNDFQKGDIAEGYSVSREKKESFPLTVTSAQKNPTAFYLCASSNSPANEKLFFGSGTQLSVL.

The V gene is TRBV6-1, the J gene TRBJ1-2; 7 nucleotides match TRBD1. Germline trimming cut 2 bases from V and 4 bases from J; bases unmatched to any gene: 7. Germline CDR1 is MNHNS and CDR2 is SASEGT. The length of the CDR3 is 15 residues. CDR3 region: CASSEPVGGGYGYTF. The CDR3 nucleotides read TGTGCCAGCAGTGAACCCGTAGGGGGCGGCTATGGCTACACCTTC.

The V and J genes are TRBV24-1 and TRBJ1-5; TRBD1 matches 7 bases. Germline V gene lookup returns CDR1 KGHDR and CDR2 SFDVKD. Trimming cost V 6 bases and J 1 base; bases outside gene matches: 2. The CDR3 has 14 residues. CDR3 amino acids: CATSRQGSNQPQHF. In DNA, the CDR3 is TGTGCCACCAGTAGACAGGGAAGCAATCAGCCCCAGCATTTT.

The J gene is TRBJ1-5, the V gene TRBV4-1, with D perhaps TRBD1 (5 bases). There are 13 residues in the CDR3. Germline CDR1 and CDR2: MGHRA and YSYEKL. Trimming shortened V by 1 base and J by 7 bases, and 8 bases separated the two germline ends. Here the CDR3 reads CASSQGQGQPQHF. Written as DNA, the CDR3 is TGCGCCAGCAGCCAAGGGCAGGGCCAGCCCCAGCATTTT.